The clone carrying this T cell receptor (beta chain) was counted ten times or more. The data were taken from a study of T-cell memory formation after mild COVID-19. Study-wide context: Clusters were largely donor specific.

CDR1 LGHNA and CDR2 YNFKEQ come from the germline V gene. CDR3 length: 13 residues. V lost 0 bases and J 5 bases, leaving 5 bases between the germline ends. TCR alpha and TCR beta cDNA libraries carrying sample barcodes and UMIs came from 5'RACE with constant-segment primers. TCRdb fed the 5' RACE reads into MiXCR, producing one record per CDR3 protein. This sample has approximately 560,000 distinct CDR3 sequences, with roughly 17% found just once. The receptor's source is an adult woman who had mild COVID-19 (a few samples of this study predate the infection). Cell type and time point are not known. This chain uses TRBV4-2 with TRBJ2-4; D unresolved. Sequencing was done on a sample of PBMCs or a T cell subset sorted from them (not recorded which). CDR3 nucleotide sequence: TGTGCCAGCAGCCAAGATACACAAAACATTCAGTACTTC. Protein: CASSQDTQNIQYF.